A selection of T cell receptor beta chains follows, all from one sample in a study of cytomegalovirus exposure and HLA in healthy donors. Here immunoSEQ multiplex PCR was the method, and the copy in TCRdb shows in-frame clones only, minus some. The table includes more than 150,000 clones, about 90% detected once. The sample was PBMCs. These receptors were collected from a girl less than two years old in good health and CMV-seronegative. Each CDR3 is given without its conserved first and last residue.

cdr3_aa,v_call
ASSTVLGGEGGVYEQY,TRBV7-6
ASIFEDRGFPGNTIY,TRBV7-3
ASSNLDEWGQGTNQPQH,TRBV21-1
ASSKLRAEQGAALSETQY,TRBV21-1
ASSYHRNQPQH,TRBV6-1
ASSLAARGYEQY,TRBV7-2
ASSALAGGNTGELF,TRBV27
ASSLSRGGIDTQY,TRBV13
ASSYLTGKNSPLH,TRBV7-9
ASSVGTSASETQY,TRBV9
ASSLRDRVQDTGELF,TRBV5-1
ASIGAEETQY,TRBV6-1
ASRNYRISTDTQY,TRBV25-1
ASSPRPGQGNTIY,TRBV27
ASSPRDRRNEKLF,TRBV6-5
ASSKEIQGREQF,TRBV5-1
ASSSGLVFREQY,TRBV7-9
ASRAPGRGQETQY,TRBV11-2
ASSYFRETSSLSGNTIY,TRBV13
ASSQGLAADTQY,TRBV5-6
AWSVLAGYT,TRBV30
ASSLVLVDTQY,TRBV7-9
ASSLAGAGTGELF,TRBV7-2
ASSLDLAGDYTQY,TRBV11-2
ASSPAGTASGNTIY,TRBV13
SAYRGYNEQF,TRBV29-1
ASSQELAGGGEYEQY,TRBV4-1
ASSSTGENTEAF,TRBV18
ASSSGTPPYEQY,TRBV7-3
ASSQRLNEKLF,TRBV19
AITGDSAGELF,TRBV10-3
ASSQDRGRDEQF,TRBV7-6
ASSQPPSGSYPPSGNEQF,TRBV14
ATKETGGTQETQY,TRBV6-5
ASKDYAGTGNYEQY,TRBV10-2
ASSRNRRNTIY,TRBV14
ASSFGKNTEAF,TRBV7-6
SSSPPHSDYGYT,TRBV7-9
ASSLVPSGRRGYEQY,TRBV5-4
ASSLGTGTLLDTQY,TRBV27
ASSRLGSSSYEQY,TRBV5-4
ASSHTEGTEAF,TRBV7-9
ASSGTGGNQPQH,TRBV19
ASSPRGGNTGELF,TRBV6-5